This TCR beta chain stems from a study of T cells after somatic rescue of genetic block. Looked up from germline, CDR1 is MNHEY and CDR2 is SMNVEV (reference sequence). The CDR3 has 15 amino acids. J lost 7 bases, V lost 2 bases, and 8 bases had no gene match. Method: immunoSEQ multiplex PCR; TCRdb's copy keeps in-frame clones and lacks some. The sample contains 70,000 to 95,000 clones, around 89% of which appear only once. The chain is built from TRBV27 and TRBJ1-1; 9 bases align to TRBD1. Input material: peripheral blood mononuclear cells (PBMCs). The TCR was taken from a woman aged 18-29 years. The CDR3 sequence: CASSLKNRGPSEAFF. The CDR3 DNA reads TGTGCCAGCAGTTTAAAGAACAGGGGGCCGAGTGAAGCTTTCTTT.